This T cell receptor (beta chain) was sequenced during a study of CD8 T cells in ankylosing spondylitis. Broader study findings: Several highly homologous variants made up a TCR beta motif, and this motif appeared characteristic of ankylosing spondylitis blood. The clones that were linked to disease were reported to be significantly enriched in matched synovial fluid samples from ankylosing spondylitis patients.

Using its own MiXCR run on the 5' RACE reads, TCRdb lists one record per CDR3 protein. The sample includes a few hundred thousand distinct CDR3 sequences, 6.5% to 10% seen only once; the top ten take 13% to 15%. This clonotype was counted ten times or more. Its antigen is unknown. The germline V gene has CDR1 SQVTM and CDR2 ANQGSEA. The CDR3 consists of 10 residues. V was pared by 7 bases and J by 7 bases, with 10 bases between. The sample was blood, either unsorted or a sorted T cell fraction (not recorded which). The TCR sequence derives from a male donor with ankylosing spondylitis. This chain uses TRBV29-1 with TRBJ1-1; perhaps TRBD1 as D (5 bases). The chain's CDR3 is CSAGGVEAFF. In nucleotides, the CDR3 is TGCAGCGCCGGGGGGGTTGAAGCTTTCTTT.